The next 22 T cell receptor beta chains were all read from a single sample in a study of blood T cells in healthy people across ages. Alongside a J-beta primer mix, a sample-barcoded 5' primer served in a second PCR lasting roughly 7 to 11 cycles. TCRdb used MiXCR to reprocess the 5' RACE reads, holding one entry per CDR3 protein. The sample includes hundreds of thousands of distinct CDR3 sequences, roughly 58% of them seen just once. Material for sequencing was blood. Receptor source: a man aged 60 to 69 in good health.

This clonotype appeared a few times. The chain couples TRBV24-1 to TRBJ2-5, with TRBD2 matching over 9 bases. CDR3 length: 16 residues. Germline-derived CDR1 and CDR2 are KGHDR and SFDVKD. V dropped 4 bases and J dropped 2; count of bases not matched to a gene: 7. Here the CDR3 reads CATSDPRAGGQETQYF. In DNA, the CDR3 is TGTGCCACCAGTGACCCGAGGGCGGGGGGGCAAGAGACCCAGTACTTC.

V and J are TRBV5-1 and TRBJ2-1; 10 bases are shared with TRBD2. Unmatched junction bases numbered 11, after V lost 5 bases and J lost 9 bases. Looked up from germline, CDR1 is SGHRS and CDR2 is YFSETQ. The CDR3 runs 15 residues. CDR3: CASSFRAGGQSEQFF. The CDR3 bases are TGCGCCAGCAGTTTCCGAGCGGGGGGGCAAAGTGAGCAGTTCTTC.

This clonotype was observed a handful of times. CDR3 protein: CASGNRGPRDTQYF. In DNA form, the CDR3 reads TGTGCCAGCGGGAACAGGGGGCCCCGAGATACGCAGTATTTT. V gene TRBV3-1 combines with J gene TRBJ2-3; 9 positions agree with TRBD1. V lost 8 bases and J lost 5; bases outside the gene matches: 8. The CDR3 is 14 residues long. Germline loops: CDR1 LGHDT, CDR2 YNNKEL (reference sequence).

This chain links TRBV9 with TRBJ2-1, with 14 bases aligning to TRBD2. CDR3 size: 16 residues. V lost 3 bases, J lost 4 bases, and 3 bases stayed unmatched. Germline values: CDR1 SGDLS, CDR2 YYNGEE. The CDR3 region is CASSETSGGAYNEQFF. For the CDR3, the DNA is TGTGCCAGCAGCGAGACTAGCGGGGGGGCATACAATGAGCAGTTCTTC.

V and J are TRBV6-5 and TRBJ2-1; a possible D gene is TRBD2 (7 bases). CDR1 and CDR2 from the germline V gene are MNHEY and SVGAGI. The CDR3 has 13 residues. Trimming took 11 bases from V and 7 from J, leaving 18 bases between them. CDR3 nucleotide sequence: TGTGCCTCGGCCCGGGGGGCCCTAAATGAGCAGTTCTTC. Its protein is CASARGALNEQFF.

This clonotype was detected only a few times. This chain links TRBV28 with TRBJ2-7, with a possible D match to TRBD1 (5 bases). Trimming cost V 4 bases and J 11 bases, with 12 bases left between them. Germline CDR1 and CDR2: MDHEN and SYDVKM. The CDR3 sequence is 11 residues long. The CDR3 is CASSSQGSKYF. CDR3 nucleotides: TGTGCCAGCAGTTCCCAGGGAAGCAAGTACTTC.

The chain is built from TRBV12-3 or TRBV12-4 and TRBJ2-1; possible D gene TRBD2, 5 bases. V was pared by 5 bases and J by 8 bases, with 22 bases between. The CDR3 length is 16 residues. The CDR3 bases are TGTGCCAGCAGTCCCTCAAATCCGGGGATGGGCCATGAGCAGTTCTTC. It codes for CASSPSNPGMGHEQFF.

V and J are TRBV20-1 and TRBJ2-7, with TRBD2 as a possible D gene (6 bases). The J call may not be correct, given that the DNA end is closer to TRBJ2-5. The germline V gene has CDR1 DFQATT and CDR2 SNEGSKA (reference sequence). The CDR3 totals 13 residues. The CDR3 nucleotides read TGCAGTGCTAGGCAGGGACTGCGCGAGACCCAGTACTTC. Its translation: CSARQGLRETQYF.

The rearrangement joins TRBV6-6 to TRBJ1-4; the D gene is possibly TRBD1 (5 bases). Looked up from germline, CDR1 is MNHNY and CDR2 is SVGAGI (reference sequence). The CDR3 is 16 residues long. The ends were cut back, 2 bases at V and 7 bases at J, with 17 bases in the middle. In nucleotides, the CDR3 is TGTGCCAGCAGTTACCCTCCAAAAGGACAAAGTGAAAAACTGTTTTTT. Protein product: CASSYPPKGQSEKLFF.

This clonotype came up a few times. V usage is TRBV20-1 and J usage is TRBJ1-2, with 7 bases lining up with TRBD1. The CDR3 sequence is 13 residues long. J lost 4 bases, V lost 5 bases, and 7 bases had no gene match. CDR1 DFQATT and CDR2 SNEGSKA come from the germline V gene (reference sequence). CDR3: CSAPGQVAYGYTF. The CDR3 DNA sequence: TGCAGTGCTCCTGGACAGGTCGCCTATGGCTACACCTTC.

The chain links TRBV7-9 to TRBJ1-2; D not certain. The CDR3 consists of 13 residues. Trimming stripped 8 bases from V and 4 bases from J, with 14 bases between. Germline values: CDR1 SEHNR, CDR2 FQNEAQ (reference sequence). This chain's CDR3 is CASDQQSSYGYTF. The DNA for the CDR3 is TGTGCCAGCGACCAACAGAGCTCCTATGGCTACACCTTC.

The chain combines TRBV5-1 with TRBJ2-1, with 16 bases identical to TRBD2. CDR1 is SGHRS, CDR2 YFSETQ, per germline. The junction had 5 bases not matched to a gene; V was cut back by 3 bases and J by 8 bases. The CDR3 has 16 amino acids. CDR3 sequence (DNA): TGCGCCAGCAGCTCTGGGACTAGCGGGGGGGCCGATGAGCAGTTCTTC. Its translation: CASSSGTSGGADEQFF.

This clonotype was seen more than once but under ten times. The chain is built from TRBV29-1 and TRBJ2-7; D remains ambiguous. Germline loops: CDR1 SQVTM, CDR2 ANQGSEA. V lost 3 bases, J lost 1 base, and 7 bases lay in between. The CDR3 has 12 amino acids. The CDR3 loop is CSVETGSYEQYF. The DNA of the CDR3 is TGCAGCGTTGAGACCGGGTCCTACGAGCAGTACTTC.

The V gene is TRBV5-1, the J gene TRBJ1-1; D is unresolved. The CDR3 covers 14 residues. Germline V gene lookup returns CDR1 SGHRS and CDR2 YFSETQ. Trimming stripped 3 bases from V and 3 bases from J, with 12 bases between. The CDR3 DNA sequence: TGCGCCAGCAGCTCGGAATCCGGGTACACTGAAGCTTTCTTT. Translating gives CASSSESGYTEAFF. Full variable domain (rest looked up from reference TRBV5-1 and TRBJ1-1): KAGVTQTPRYLIKTRGQQVTLSCSPISGHRSVSWYQQTPGQGLQFLFEYFSETQRNKGNFPGRFSGRQFSNSRSEMNVSTLELGDSALYLCASSSESGYTEAFFGQGTRLTVV.

Details on this clonotype: One end of the junction does not line up with germline, which may come from a read error. The J gene is TRBJ2-1, the V gene TRBV6-5; 7 bases line up with TRBD2. This CDR3 spans 18 amino acids. Looked up from germline, CDR1 is MNHEY and CDR2 is SVGAGI. CDR3 residues: CASSYSRSGLAVFNEQFF. The CDR3 bases are TGTGCTAGCAGTTACTCAAGGTCGGGTCTAGCGGTCTTTAATGAGCAGTTCTTC.

The rearrangement links TRBV2 to TRBJ2-6; 8 bases agree with TRBD1. CDR3 length equals 14 residues. The germline gives CDR1 SNHLY, CDR2 FYNNEI. V gave up 8 bases and J gave up 4 bases; unmatched junction bases: 4. The CDR3 protein is CASRTGPGANVLTF. Here the CDR3 DNA reads TGTGCCAGCCGGACAGGGCCCGGGGCCAACGTCCTGACTTTC.

The chain has TRBV4-1 and TRBJ2-1; the D gene could be TRBD1 or TRBD2 (6 bases each). Germline CDR1 MGHRA, CDR2 YSYEKL. The CDR3 contains 15 residues. Between the trimmed V and J ends, which lost 0 bases and 8 bases, there was a span of 14 bases. CDR3 in amino acids: CASSQDYGGRDEQFF. Written as DNA, the CDR3 is TGCGCCAGCAGCCAAGACTACGGGGGCCGGGATGAGCAGTTCTTC.

This clonotype was counted a few times. J is TRBJ1-1 and V is TRBV7-6; 9 nucleotides line up with TRBD1. There are 15 residues in the CDR3. The junction had 7 bases not matched to a gene; V was cut back by 2 bases and J by 6 bases. Germline CDR1 and CDR2: SGHVS and FNYEAQ. CDR3 nucleotides: TGTGCCAGCAGCTTACAGCGGGACAGGGTCCCTGAAGCTTTCTTT. Residues: CASSLQRDRVPEAFF.

This clonotype occurred a few times. V and J are TRBV7-9 and TRBJ2-5, with 8 positions matching TRBD2. Germline lookup yields CDR1 SEHNR and CDR2 FQNEAQ (reference sequence). The CDR3 runs to 16 residues. V lost 3 bases and J lost 5; bases outside the gene matches: 11. The CDR3 sequence: CASSFMAGGGSETQYF. The CDR3 DNA sequence: TGTGCCAGCAGCTTTATGGCTGGCGGGGGGTCGGAGACCCAGTACTTC.

CDR3 amino acids: CASSSGQEYYGYTF. In nucleotides, the CDR3 is TGTGCCAGCAGTTCGGGACAGGAGTACTATGGCTACACCTTC. The chain is built from TRBV12-3 or TRBV12-4 and TRBJ1-2; 8 bases map to TRBD1. The length of the CDR3 is 14 residues. The ends lost 4 bases at V and 3 bases at J; junction bases unmatched: 4.

The genes are TRBV28 and TRBJ1-6; D is possibly TRBD1 (5 bases). The CDR3 totals 17 residues. V gave up 4 bases and J gave up 8 bases, with 21 bases separating them. Looked up from germline, CDR1 is MDHEN and CDR2 is SYDVKM. DNA of the CDR3: TGTGCCAGCAGTTACGGGACCCAGATCCCTAATCATTCACCCCTCCACTTT. The encoded protein is CASSYGTQIPNHSPLHF.

This clonotype was counted once. One end of the junction is discordant with germline, which a read error may explain. V usage is TRBV24-1 and J usage is TRBJ2-7; D gene ambiguous. Germline V gene sequence: CDR1 KGHDR, CDR2 SFDVKD. The CDR3 contains 14 residues. In DNA, the CDR3 is TGTGCCACCATCGAGGCCTCTCGTACCTACGAGCGGTACTTC. Residues: CATIEASRTYERYF.